Listed here are 7 T cell receptor beta chains from one sample, sequenced in a study of chemoradiotherapy in HPV16-positive cancers. Using immunoSEQ multiplex PCR, the repertoire was profiled, and TCRdb retains in-frame clones only, with some absent. The repertoire consists of 11,000 or so clones, with roughly 82% occurring once and the leading ten covering less than 8.5%. The sample was collected from a patient who underwent chemoradiotherapy. These receptors came from a human donor with HPV-associated anogenital cancer.

V is TRBV19 and J is TRBJ2-3; D may be TRBD2 (6 bases). This CDR3 is built from 14 residues. Trimming pared 5 bases from V and 0 bases from J, leaving 9 bases between. Looked up from germline, CDR1 is LNHDA and CDR2 is SQIVND (reference sequence). The CDR3 nucleotides read TGTGCCAGTAGTGGACTAACTAGCACAGATACGCAGTATTTT. Its protein product is CASSGLTSTDTQYF. The full variable domain, completed using reference TRBV19 and TRBJ2-3, is DGGITQSPKYLFRKEGQNVTLSCEQNLNHDAMYWYRQDPGQGLRLIYYSQIVNDFQKGDIAEGYSVSREKKESFPLTVTSAQKNPTAFYLCASSGLTSTDTQYFGPGTRLTVL.

The chain combines TRBV7-9 with TRBJ2-4; D uncertain. Germline CDR1 SEHNR, CDR2 FQNEAQ (reference sequence). With 4 bases removed from V and 8 bases from J, the gap between germline ends came to 12 bases. CDR3 length: 13 amino acids. The CDR3 spells CASSSEHRDIQYF. DNA of the CDR3: TGTGCCAGCAGCTCAGAGCATAGAGACATTCAGTACTTC.

This clone was found a few times. V usage is TRBV27 and J usage is TRBJ1-2; tentative D call: TRBD1 (5 bases). In germline, CDR1 is MNHEY, CDR2 SMNVEV (reference sequence). Trimming left V 7 bases short and J 10 bases short, with 13 bases between. This CDR3 contains 11 residues. The CDR3 DNA reads TGTGCCAGCAAGGAAGGGGCGATCTACACCTTC. Protein: CASKEGAIYTF.

Only a few counts were recorded for this clone. The rearrangement uses TRBV30 and TRBJ1-2; D is unresolved. Trimming took 0 bases from V and 8 from J, leaving 13 bases between them. The germline gives CDR1 GTSNPN, CDR2 SVGIG (reference sequence). The CDR3 totals 13 residues. The DNA for the CDR3 is TGTGCCTGGAGTGTATTGGGGAATGGGGGCTACACCTTC. It translates to CAWSVLGNGGYTF.

J is TRBJ2-3 and V is TRBV7-9; the D is unclear. The CDR3 has 15 residues. Germline CDR1 and CDR2: SEHNR and FQNEAQ (reference sequence). The V gene lost 5 bases and the J gene lost 6 bases, with 18 bases spanning the gap. The CDR3 DNA reads TGTGCCAGCAGCCCCCCTGGCAGCAGACTGGATACGCAGTATTTT. Amino acids: CASSPPGSRLDTQYF.

The rearrangement uses TRBV27 and TRBJ1-2; D gene unclear. The ends were cut back, 4 bases at V and 1 base at J, with 7 bases in the middle. The CDR3 is 13 amino acids. The germline gives CDR1 MNHEY, CDR2 SMNVEV (reference sequence). The DNA for the CDR3 is TGTGCCAGCAGTTCGCGTGGTAACTATGGCTACACCTTC. Translated, it gives CASSSRGNYGYTF.

The chain joins TRBV29-1 to TRBJ1-2; 7 bases fit TRBD1. CDR3 length: 12 residues. Germline V gene data show CDR1 as SQVTM and CDR2 as ANQGSEA. V gave up 8 bases and J gave up 2 bases; unmatched junction bases: 5. The CDR3 spells CSFRDRNYGYTF. The CDR3, as DNA: TGCAGCTTCCGGGACAGAAACTATGGCTACACCTTC.